This passage covers 17 T cell receptor beta chains from one sample sequenced in a study of cytomegalovirus exposure and HLA in healthy donors (TCRdb year 2017). Libraries were constructed by the immunoSEQ multiplex PCR assay. The multiplex PCR relied on a mix of 60 forward primers for TCR Vbeta segments and 13 reverse primers for TCR Jbeta segments. TCRdb mirrors the immuneACCESS table, restricted to in-frame sequences. Some clones are absent from its copies; in checked studies, under half trace to an unresolved V gene, and the reason for the others is unknown. Within this sample are 150,000 to 200,000 clones, with about 77% of them counted one time only. The top ten constitute around 6.1% of the sample. The sequenced material came from PBMCs. These receptors all stem from a woman aged 30 to 39 in good health and CMV-seropositive.

Here the CDR3 reads CASSPLAEPQETQYF. The CDR3 DNA reads TGTGCCAGCTCACCGCTAGCGGAGCCCCAAGAGACCCAGTACTTC. The gene calls are TRBV18 and TRBJ2-5; 7 bases fit TRBD2. Germline V lookup: CDR1 KGHSH, CDR2 LQKENI. This CDR3 is built from 15 residues. V lost 3 bases, J lost 1 base, and 5 bases stayed unmatched.

The chain has TRBV6-5 and TRBJ2-1; maybe TRBD2 (6 bases). The length of the CDR3 is 16 residues. CDR1 MNHEY and CDR2 SVGAGI come from the germline V gene. V lost 2 bases and J 3 bases, leaving 14 bases between the germline ends. CDR3 bases: TGTGCCAGCAGTTACACACAGCGGGCTTACTACAATGAGCAGTTCTTC. This translates into CASSYTQRAYYNEQFF.

V is TRBV6-6 and J is TRBJ2-3; weak D call: TRBD2 (6 bases). Trimming cost V 0 bases and J 4 bases, with 11 bases left between them. CDR1 and CDR2 (germline): MNHNY, SVGAGI (reference sequence). The CDR3 is made up of 15 amino acids. CDR3 amino acids: CASSYSTGDPDTQYF. In nucleotides, the CDR3 is TGTGCCAGCAGTTACTCGACGGGAGACCCAGATACGCAGTATTTT.

J is TRBJ1-4 and V is TRBV18, with D unclear. V was trimmed by 4 bases and J by 8 bases, leaving 14 bases between them. CDR1 and CDR2 (germline): KGHSH, LQKENI. CDR3 length: 14 residues. This chain's CDR3 is CASSLDSLTEKLFF. CDR3 sequence (DNA): TGTGCCAGCTCACTCGACTCCCTAACCGAAAAACTGTTTTTT. Full variable domain (missing parts from reference TRBV18 and TRBJ1-4): NAGVMQNPRHLVRRRGQEARLRCSPMKGHSHVYWYRQLPEEGLKFMVYLQKENIIDESGMPKERFSAEFPKEGPSILRIQQVVRGDSAAYFCASSLDSLTEKLFFGSGTQLSVL.

The table lists this clone with a count of one. The chain employs TRBV29-1 and TRBJ2-5; no clear D gene. The CDR3 consists of 13 residues. In germline, CDR1 is SQVTM, CDR2 ANQGSEA. V lost 1 base to trimming and J lost 1 base, with 7 bases between them. CDR3 bases: TGCAGCGTTGAAGTGGCAGTCCAAGAGACCCAGTACTTC. It translates to CSVEVAVQETQYF.

This clone came up once. V is TRBV28 and J is TRBJ1-2; D is possibly TRBD1 (5 bases). CDR1 is MDHEN, CDR2 SYDVKM, per germline. Trimming cost V 5 bases and J 1 base, with 23 bases left between them. This CDR3 comprises 18 residues. The CDR3 loop reads CASSMGSGSWGFNYGYTF. In DNA form, the CDR3 reads TGTGCCAGCAGTATGGGCTCAGGCAGCTGGGGCTTTAACTATGGCTACACCTTC.

The rearrangement joins TRBV7-9 to TRBJ2-3; D uncertain. CDR1 and CDR2 from the germline V gene are SEHNR and FQNEAQ (reference sequence). This CDR3 has 12 residues. The V end lost 2 bases, the J end lost 6 bases, and 6 bases lay between the germline ends. The chain's CDR3 is CASSLSRDTQYF. CDR3 DNA sequence: TGTGCCAGCAGCTTATCACGGGATACGCAGTATTTT.

In this sample, this clone turned up once. The chain couples TRBV13 to TRBJ2-1; a possible D gene is TRBD2 (6 bases). This CDR3 is built from 13 residues. Trimming removed 5 bases from V and 9 bases from J, with 14 bases in between. Germline V gives CDR1 PRHDT, CDR2 FYEKMQ (reference sequence). CDR3 region: CASSGGKVAEQFF. CDR3 nucleotides: TGTGCCAGCAGCGGGGGGAAAGTTGCTGAGCAGTTCTTC.

The V gene is TRBV9, the J gene TRBJ2-3; 10 bases are shared with TRBD2. This CDR3 has 17 residues. Trimming cost V 0 bases and J 5 bases; bases outside gene matches: 9. The germline CDR1 and CDR2 sequences are SGDLS and YYNGEE. This chain's CDR3 is CASSVDLLAGVKDTQYF. The CDR3 bases are TGTGCCAGCAGCGTAGATCTCCTAGCGGGAGTCAAAGATACGCAGTATTTT.

J is TRBJ2-7 and V is TRBV11-2; D possibly corresponds to TRBD2 (5 bases). CDR1 and CDR2 from the germline V gene are SGHAT and FQNNGV. This CDR3 is 16 amino acids long. Trimming took 3 bases from V and 5 from J, leaving 20 bases between them. CDR3 protein: CASSLKMRRGTDEQYF. The CDR3 DNA sequence: TGTGCCAGCAGCTTGAAAATGCGACGGGGTACAGACGAGCAGTACTTC.

In its sample, this clone was seen once. The rearrangement links TRBV5-4 to TRBJ1-4; weak D call: TRBD1 (5 bases). Germline-derived CDR1 and CDR2 are SGHNT and YYREEE (reference sequence). V was cut by 5 bases and J by 6 bases, with 11 bases left in between. The CDR3 spans 13 residues. In DNA form, the CDR3 reads TGTGCCAGCAGTCCTGCGGGGGATGAAAAACTGTTTTTT. Protein sequence: CASSPAGDEKLFF.

V is TRBV4-2 and J is TRBJ2-1; TRBD2 aligns across 9 bases. V was pared by 2 bases and J by 2 bases, with 4 bases of the junction left unmatched. The CDR3 is 16 residues long. Germline CDR1 LGHNA, CDR2 YNFKEQ. As DNA, the CDR3 is TGTGCCAGCAGCCAACAAGGCGGGGGGGCCTACAATGAGCAGTTCTTC. Translated: CASSQQGGGAYNEQFF.

The V gene is TRBV7-2, the J gene TRBJ2-1; 9 positions match TRBD2. CDR3 length: 13 residues. J was trimmed by 9 bases and V by 8 bases; bases with no gene match: 8. Germline lookup yields CDR1 SGHTA and CDR2 FQGNSA. The CDR3 region has the DNA TGTGCCAGCGGGTCATATAGCGGGGGTGAGCAGTTCTTC. Protein sequence: CASGSYSGGEQFF.

The J gene is TRBJ1-5, the V gene TRBV28; tentatively, D is TRBD1 (5 bases). The germline V gene encodes CDR1 MDHEN and CDR2 SYDVKM. The CDR3 is made up of 16 amino acids. V lost 2 bases and J 6 bases, leaving 17 bases between the germline ends. The CDR3 is CASSLVSSGFGQPQHF. CDR3 sequence (DNA): TGTGCCAGCAGTTTAGTCAGTTCAGGGTTCGGTCAGCCCCAGCATTTT.

This clone has just a few counts. DNA for the CDR3: TGTGCCAGCAGTAGACAGTTCCCCGCAAATAGTGAAAAACTGTTTTTT. Translating gives CASSRQFPANSEKLFF. The rearrangement joins TRBV2 to TRBJ1-4, with D possibly matching TRBD1 (5 bases). This CDR3 is built from 16 residues. V was trimmed by 5 bases and J by 7 bases, leaving 20 bases between them. The germline V gene has CDR1 SNHLY and CDR2 FYNNEI. The full variable domain, in which reference TRBV2 and TRBJ1-4 provide the parts outside the CDR3, is EPEVTQTPSHQVTQMGQEVILRCVPISNHLYFYWYRQILGQKVEFLVSFYNNEISEKSEIFDDQFSVERPDGSNFTLKIRSTKLEDSAMYFCASSRQFPANSEKLFFGSGTQLSVL.

This sequence joins TRBV19 and TRBJ2-1, with D possibly being TRBD1 (5 bases). The CDR3 covers 16 residues. Germline V lookup: CDR1 LNHDA, CDR2 SQIVND (reference sequence). Trimming left V 7 bases short and J 0 bases short, with 16 bases between. CDR3: CASTTQGLSSYNEQFF. The CDR3 nucleotides are TGTGCCAGTACAACCCAGGGCCTTAGCTCCTACAATGAGCAGTTCTTC. The whole variable domain, filled in from reference TRBV19 and TRBJ2-1, reads DGGITQSPKYLFRKEGQNVTLSCEQNLNHDAMYWYRQDPGQGLRLIYYSQIVNDFQKGDIAEGYSVSREKKESFPLTVTSAQKNPTAFYLCASTTQGLSSYNEQFFGPGTRLTVL.

This chain connects TRBV7-3 to TRBJ2-2; no reliable D call. The CDR3 has 13 residues. From germline, CDR1 is SGHTA and CDR2 FQGTGA. The germline V and J ends were trimmed by 5 bases and 5 bases, with 9 bases remaining between them. CDR3 sequence reads: CASSPTRTGELFF. CDR3 sequence (DNA): TGTGCCAGCAGCCCCACAAGAACCGGGGAGCTGTTTTTT.